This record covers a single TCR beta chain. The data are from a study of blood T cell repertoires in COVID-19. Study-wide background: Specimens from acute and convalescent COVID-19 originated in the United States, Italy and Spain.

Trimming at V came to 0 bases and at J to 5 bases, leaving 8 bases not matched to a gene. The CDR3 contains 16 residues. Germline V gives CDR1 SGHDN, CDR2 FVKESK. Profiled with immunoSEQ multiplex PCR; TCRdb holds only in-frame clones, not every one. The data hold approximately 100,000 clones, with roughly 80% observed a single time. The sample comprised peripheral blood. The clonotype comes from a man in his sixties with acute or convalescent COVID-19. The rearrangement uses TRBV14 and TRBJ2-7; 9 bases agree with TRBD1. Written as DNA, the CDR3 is TGTGCCAGCAGCCAAGAGGGACAGGGCTCGGGTGACGAGCAGTACTTC. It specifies CASSQEGQGSGDEQYF.